Reported below is one T cell receptor (beta chain). Its antigen remains unknown. Positive CCR7 selection of CD45RO-negative cells yielded the naive CD8 cells, and terminally differentiated effector memory CD45RA+ cells were excluded. This record comes from a study of shared clonotypes between healthy human individuals. Regarding the study as a whole: Expectations were that clonotype sharing among donors would be affected by sequencing depth. Clonotypes shared by all four sorted-subset donors had higher generation probabilities than non-shared clonotypes.

V was pared by 0 bases and J by 7 bases, with 5 bases between. The length of the CDR3 is 12 residues. CDR1 is MNHNY and CDR2 is SVGAGI in the germline V gene (reference sequence). As handled by the study authors: As immunoSEQ supplied junction-only sequences (without quality scores), filtering differed. The data were produced by immunoSEQ multiplex PCR, yet TCRdb's version contains in-frame clones alone and is incomplete. V, J and clone size are those of that table, while D and trimming were read from the DNA. This sample has roughly 570,000 clones; roughly 98% occur once, and the top ten carry 0.3%.

The J gene is TRBJ2-3, the V gene TRBV6-6; D uncertain. Sequencing was performed on naive CD8+ T cells sorted from blood. The receptor's source is a man in his thirties or forties in good health. The CDR3, as DNA: TGTGCCAGCAGTTACTCATCTTATACGCAGTATTTT. Translation: CASSYSSYTQYF.